Detailed here is one T cell receptor (beta chain). Its cognate antigen is unknown. This entry is derived from a study of T cell responses to AZD1222 COVID-19 vaccine. Study conclusions and caveats: The span of vaccine-associated CD4 TCRs extended across spike, with dominance at 160-218 and 743-854. Seropositive AZD1222 recipients at baseline numbered only five or six.

Germline-derived CDR1 and CDR2 are SGHRS and YFSETQ. The CDR3 totals 11 residues. Trimming left V 8 bases short and J 9 bases short, with 14 bases between. Method: immunoSEQ multiplex PCR; TCRdb's copy keeps in-frame clones and lacks some. The sample has around 100,000 clones, more than 70% seen once; the top ten hold 4% to 5%. The V and J genes are TRBV5-1 and TRBJ2-5, with a tentative D call TRBD2 (5 bases). This material consisted of peripheral blood, taken on day 0 of MenACWY control vaccination. The origin of this receptor is an adult in good health. As DNA, the CDR3 is TGCGCCAGGGACTCCCTGAAGGCCCAGTACTTC. It is translated as CARDSLKAQYF. Full variable domain (rest looked up from reference TRBV5-1 and TRBJ2-5): KAGVTQTPRYLIKTRGQQVTLSCSPISGHRSVSWYQQTPGQGLQFLFEYFSETQRNKGNFPGRFSGRQFSNSRSEMNVSTLELGDSALYLCARDSLKAQYFGPGTRLLVL.